Sequencing of this T cell receptor beta chain was carried out in a study of OX40 agonist ivuxolimab in advanced cancers. Study-level background: Of mixed ages from 23 to 79 and averaging approximately 60 years, the group was more than 65% male.

This table comes from immunoSEQ multiplex PCR, and its TCRdb copy is limited to in-frame clones, with some not included. The data contain 110,000 or so clones, around 93% of them singletons. Turning to this clone: The antigen is not known.

The CDR3 is made up of 15 amino acids. Germline V gene data show CDR1 as SGHNT and CDR2 as YYREEE (reference sequence). V trimming: 4 bases; J trimming: 6 bases; junction bases outside the gene matches: 12. Study-wide points: At 0.1 to 3.0 mg/kg and by week 6, clonal expansion occurred in CD4+ and CD8+ blood T cells.

The sample consisted of CD4+ or CD8+ T cells sorted from blood, taken in a trial of the OX40 agonist ivuxolimab. The V and J genes are TRBV5-4 and TRBJ1-1; TRBD1 matches 7 bases. The receptor comes from an adult with an advanced solid tumor such as melanoma, head and neck, liver or kidney cancer. Here the CDR3 reads CASSVDRVGTAEAFF. The CDR3, as DNA: TGTGCCAGCAGCGTAGACAGGGTTGGGACCGCTGAAGCTTTCTTT.